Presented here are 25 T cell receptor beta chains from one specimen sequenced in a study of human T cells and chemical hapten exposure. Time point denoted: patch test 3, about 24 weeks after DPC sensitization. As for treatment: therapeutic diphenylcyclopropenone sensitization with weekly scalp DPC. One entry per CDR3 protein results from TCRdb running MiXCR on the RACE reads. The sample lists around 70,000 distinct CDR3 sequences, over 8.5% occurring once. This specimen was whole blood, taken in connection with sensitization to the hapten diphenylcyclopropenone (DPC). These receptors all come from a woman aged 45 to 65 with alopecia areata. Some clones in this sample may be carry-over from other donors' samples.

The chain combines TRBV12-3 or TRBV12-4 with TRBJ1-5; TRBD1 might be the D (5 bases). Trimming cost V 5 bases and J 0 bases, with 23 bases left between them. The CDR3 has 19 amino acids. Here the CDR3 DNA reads TGTGCCAGCAGTCGATTTACCTTTACAGGACCTTATAGCAATCAGCCCCAGCATTTT. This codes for CASSRFTFTGPYSNQPQHF.

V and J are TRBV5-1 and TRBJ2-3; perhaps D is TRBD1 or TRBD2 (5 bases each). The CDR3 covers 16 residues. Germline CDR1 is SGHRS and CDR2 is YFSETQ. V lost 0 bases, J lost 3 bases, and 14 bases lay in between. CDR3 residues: CASSLVSGTRTDTQYF. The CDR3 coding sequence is TGCGCCAGCAGCTTGGTATCCGGGACCCGGACAGATACGCAGTATTTT.

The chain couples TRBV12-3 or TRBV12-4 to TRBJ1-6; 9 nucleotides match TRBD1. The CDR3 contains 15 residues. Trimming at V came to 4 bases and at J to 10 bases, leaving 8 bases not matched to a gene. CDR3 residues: CASSSGTGSQSPLHF. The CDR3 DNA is TGTGCCAGCAGTTCCGGGACAGGGAGCCAATCACCCCTCCACTTT.

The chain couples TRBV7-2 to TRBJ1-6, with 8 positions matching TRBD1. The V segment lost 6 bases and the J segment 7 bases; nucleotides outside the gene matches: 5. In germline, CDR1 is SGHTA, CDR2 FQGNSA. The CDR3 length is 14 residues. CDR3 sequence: CASRQTGVNSPLHF. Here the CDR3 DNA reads TGTGCCAGCAGGCAGACAGGGGTCAATTCACCCCTCCACTTT.

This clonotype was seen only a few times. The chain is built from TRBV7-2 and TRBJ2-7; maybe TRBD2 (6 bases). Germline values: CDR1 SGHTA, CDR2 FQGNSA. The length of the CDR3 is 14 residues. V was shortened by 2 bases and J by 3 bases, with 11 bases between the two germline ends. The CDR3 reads CASSLWGLGYEQYF. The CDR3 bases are TGTGCCAGCAGCTTATGGGGACTCGGCTACGAGCAGTACTTC.

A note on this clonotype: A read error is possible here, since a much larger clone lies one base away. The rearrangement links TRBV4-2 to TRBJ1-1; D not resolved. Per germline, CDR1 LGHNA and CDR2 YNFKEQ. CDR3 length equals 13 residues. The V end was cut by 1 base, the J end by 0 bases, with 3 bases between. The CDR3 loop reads CASSQAVNTEAFF. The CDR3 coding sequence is TGTGCCAGCAGCCAAGCAGTGAACACTGAAGCTTTCTTT.

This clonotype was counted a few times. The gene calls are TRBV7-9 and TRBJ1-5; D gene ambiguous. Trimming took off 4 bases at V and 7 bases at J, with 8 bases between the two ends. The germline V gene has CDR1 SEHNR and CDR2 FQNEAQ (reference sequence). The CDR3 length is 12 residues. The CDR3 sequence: CASSSQPQPQHF. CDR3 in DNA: TGTGCCAGCAGCTCCCAACCCCAGCCCCAGCATTTT.

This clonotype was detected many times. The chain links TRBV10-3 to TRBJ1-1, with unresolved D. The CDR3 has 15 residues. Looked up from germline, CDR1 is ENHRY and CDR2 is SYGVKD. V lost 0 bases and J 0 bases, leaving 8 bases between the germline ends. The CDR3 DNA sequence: TGTGCCATCAGTGAGTCTCAGGACCTGAACACTGAAGCTTTCTTT. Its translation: CAISESQDLNTEAFF.

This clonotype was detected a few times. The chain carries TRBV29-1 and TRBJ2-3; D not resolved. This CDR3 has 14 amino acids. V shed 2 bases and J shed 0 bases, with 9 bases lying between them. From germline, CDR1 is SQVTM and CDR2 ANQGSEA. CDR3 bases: TGCAGCGTTGAAAGTGGGGATAGCACAGATACGCAGTATTTT. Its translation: CSVESGDSTDTQYF.

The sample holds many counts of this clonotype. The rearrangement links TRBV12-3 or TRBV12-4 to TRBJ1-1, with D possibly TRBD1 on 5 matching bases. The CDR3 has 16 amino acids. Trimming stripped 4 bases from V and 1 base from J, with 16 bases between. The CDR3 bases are TGTGCCAGCAGTTCCCACCCCTTCGACAGGAACACTGAAGCTTTCTTT. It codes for CASSSHPFDRNTEAFF.

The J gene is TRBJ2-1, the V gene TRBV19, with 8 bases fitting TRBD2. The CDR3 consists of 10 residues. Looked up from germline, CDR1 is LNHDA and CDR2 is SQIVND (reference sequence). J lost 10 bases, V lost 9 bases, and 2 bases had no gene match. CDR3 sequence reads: CASGGVEQFF. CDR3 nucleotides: TGTGCCAGCGGGGGGGTAGAGCAGTTCTTC.

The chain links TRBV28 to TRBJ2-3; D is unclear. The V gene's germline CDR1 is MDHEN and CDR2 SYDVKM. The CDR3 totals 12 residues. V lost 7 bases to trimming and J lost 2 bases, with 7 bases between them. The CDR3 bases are TGTGCCAGCAAGACGAACACAGATACGCAGTATTTT. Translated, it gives CASKTNTDTQYF.

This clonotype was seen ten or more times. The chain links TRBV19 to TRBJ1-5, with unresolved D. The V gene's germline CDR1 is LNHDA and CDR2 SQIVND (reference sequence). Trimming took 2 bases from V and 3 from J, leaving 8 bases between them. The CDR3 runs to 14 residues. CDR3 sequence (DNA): TGTGCCAGTAGTATATCTCAAGCCAATCAGCCCCAGCATTTT. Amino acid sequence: CASSISQANQPQHF.

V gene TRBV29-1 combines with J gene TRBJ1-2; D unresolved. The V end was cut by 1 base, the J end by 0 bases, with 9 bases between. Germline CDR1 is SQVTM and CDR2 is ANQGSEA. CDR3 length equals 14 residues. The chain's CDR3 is CSVEAREANYGYTF. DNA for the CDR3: TGCAGCGTTGAAGCCCGGGAAGCTAACTATGGCTACACCTTC.

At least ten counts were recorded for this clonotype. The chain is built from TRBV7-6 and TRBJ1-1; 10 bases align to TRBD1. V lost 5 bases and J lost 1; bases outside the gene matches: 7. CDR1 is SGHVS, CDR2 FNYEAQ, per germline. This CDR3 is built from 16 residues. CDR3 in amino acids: CASSLGTGVGNTEAFF. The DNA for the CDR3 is TGTGCCAGCAGCCTGGGGACAGGGGTGGGGAACACTGAAGCTTTCTTT.

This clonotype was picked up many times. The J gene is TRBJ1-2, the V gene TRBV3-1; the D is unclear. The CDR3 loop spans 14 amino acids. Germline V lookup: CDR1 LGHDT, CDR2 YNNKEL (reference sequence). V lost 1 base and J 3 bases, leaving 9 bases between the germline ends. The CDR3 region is CASSQAWGDYGYTF. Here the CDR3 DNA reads TGTGCCAGCAGCCAAGCCTGGGGTGACTATGGCTACACCTTC.

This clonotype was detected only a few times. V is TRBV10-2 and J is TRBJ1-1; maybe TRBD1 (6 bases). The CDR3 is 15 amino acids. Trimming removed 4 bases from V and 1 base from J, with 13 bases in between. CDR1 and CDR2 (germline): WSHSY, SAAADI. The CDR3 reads CASSGNRASNTEAFF. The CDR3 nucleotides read TGCGCCAGCAGTGGAAACAGGGCCTCGAACACTGAAGCTTTCTTT.

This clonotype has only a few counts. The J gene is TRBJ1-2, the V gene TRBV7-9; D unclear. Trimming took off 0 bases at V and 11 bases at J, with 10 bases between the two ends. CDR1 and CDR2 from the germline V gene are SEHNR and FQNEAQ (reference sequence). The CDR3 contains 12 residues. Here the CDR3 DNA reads TGTGCCAGCAGCTTAGCTCCGCGAGGATACACCTTC. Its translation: CASSLAPRGYTF.

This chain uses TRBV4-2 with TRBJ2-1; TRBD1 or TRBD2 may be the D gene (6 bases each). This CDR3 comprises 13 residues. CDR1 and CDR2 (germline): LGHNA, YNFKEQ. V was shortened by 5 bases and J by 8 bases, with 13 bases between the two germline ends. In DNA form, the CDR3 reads TGTGCCAGCAGCGGGGGGCCGACGGATGAGCAGTTCTTC. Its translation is CASSGGPTDEQFF.

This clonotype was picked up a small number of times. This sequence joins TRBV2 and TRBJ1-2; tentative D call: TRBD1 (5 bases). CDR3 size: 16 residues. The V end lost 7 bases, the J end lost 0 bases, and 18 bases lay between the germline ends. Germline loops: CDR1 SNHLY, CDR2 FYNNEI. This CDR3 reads CASTVRKGLANYGYTF. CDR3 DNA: TGTGCCAGCACCGTACGGAAGGGGTTAGCTAACTATGGCTACACCTTC.

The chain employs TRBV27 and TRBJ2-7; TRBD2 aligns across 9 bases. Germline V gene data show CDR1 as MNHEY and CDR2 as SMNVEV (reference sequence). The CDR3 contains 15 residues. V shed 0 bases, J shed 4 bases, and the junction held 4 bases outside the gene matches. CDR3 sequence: CASSLSWREGYEQYF. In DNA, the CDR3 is TGTGCCAGCAGTTTATCGTGGCGGGAGGGGTACGAGCAGTACTTC.

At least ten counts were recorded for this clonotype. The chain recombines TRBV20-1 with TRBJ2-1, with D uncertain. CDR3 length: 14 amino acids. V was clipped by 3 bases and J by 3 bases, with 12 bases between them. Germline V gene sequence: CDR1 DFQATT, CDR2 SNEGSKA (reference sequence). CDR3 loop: CSASGWGNYNEQFF. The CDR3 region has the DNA TGCAGTGCTAGTGGGTGGGGTAACTACAATGAGCAGTTCTTC.

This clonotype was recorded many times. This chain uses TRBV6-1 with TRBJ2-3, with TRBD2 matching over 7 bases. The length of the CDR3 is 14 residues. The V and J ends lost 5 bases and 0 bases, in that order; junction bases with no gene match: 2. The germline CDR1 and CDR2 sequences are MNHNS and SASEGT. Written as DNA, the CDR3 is TGTGCCAGCAGTCCTAGCGGTAGCACAGATACGCAGTATTTT. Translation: CASSPSGSTDTQYF.

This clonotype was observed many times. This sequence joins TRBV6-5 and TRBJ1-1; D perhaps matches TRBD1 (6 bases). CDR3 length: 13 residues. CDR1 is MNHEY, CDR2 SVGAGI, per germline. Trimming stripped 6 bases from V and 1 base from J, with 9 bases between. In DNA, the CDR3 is TGTGCCAGCAGGATGACAGGGAACACTGAAGCTTTCTTT. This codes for CASRMTGNTEAFF.

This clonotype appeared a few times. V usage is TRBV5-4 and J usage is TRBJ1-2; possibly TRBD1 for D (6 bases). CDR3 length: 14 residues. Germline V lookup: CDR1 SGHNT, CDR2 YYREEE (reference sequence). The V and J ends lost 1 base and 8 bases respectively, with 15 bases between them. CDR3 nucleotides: TGTGCCAGCAGCTTGCCCAACAGGGAGGGCGGCTACACCTTC. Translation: CASSLPNREGGYTF.